One and the same sample provided the 12 T cell receptor beta chains below, sequenced in a study of blood T cell repertoires in COVID-19. Here immunoSEQ multiplex PCR was the method, and the copy in TCRdb shows in-frame clones only, minus some. The data contain about 250,000 clones, approximately 86% of them singletons. Specimen: peripheral blood. The origin of the receptors is an elderly man with acute or convalescent COVID-19.

V usage is TRBV7-8 and J usage is TRBJ2-1, with 10 positions matching TRBD2. The CDR3 contains 17 residues. V lost 1 base to trimming and J lost 5 bases; unmatched junction nucleotides: 8. Germline CDR1 and CDR2: SGHVS and FQNEAQ. The CDR3, as DNA: TGTGCCAGCAGCTTAGGTCGCCTAGCGGGAGCCAACAATGAGCAGTTCTTC. Translated: CASSLGRLAGANNEQFF.

Only one count was recorded for this clone. V is TRBV7-9 and J is TRBJ1-5; 7 nucleotides match TRBD1. From germline, CDR1 is SEHNR and CDR2 FQNEAQ (reference sequence). Losses at the gene ends were 3 bases for V and 6 bases for J; bases not matched to a gene: 5. This CDR3 comprises 14 residues. The chain's CDR3 is CASSLGTVGQPQHF. DNA for the CDR3: TGTGCCAGCAGCTTGGGGACAGTCGGTCAGCCCCAGCATTTT.

This rearrangement joins TRBV19 to TRBJ2-3; TRBD2 matches at 10 bases. Germline CDR1 is LNHDA and CDR2 is SQIVND (reference sequence). Germline trimming cut 5 bases from V and 6 bases from J; bases unmatched to any gene: 14. This CDR3 is 17 amino acids long. As DNA, the CDR3 is TGTGCCAGTAGTCACCGGACTAGCGGCAGTCTAATGGATACGCAGTATTTT. It encodes CASSHRTSGSLMDTQYF. Variable domain in full (rest from reference TRBV19 and TRBJ2-3): DGGITQSPKYLFRKEGQNVTLSCEQNLNHDAMYWYRQDPGQGLRLIYYSQIVNDFQKGDIAEGYSVSREKKESFPLTVTSAQKNPTAFYLCASSHRTSGSLMDTQYFGPGTRLTVL.

This sequence joins TRBV18 and TRBJ2-5, with a tentative D call TRBD1 (6 bases). Trimming pared 3 bases from V and 3 bases from J, leaving 8 bases between. Germline CDR1 and CDR2: KGHSH and LQKENI. This CDR3 has 13 residues. The chain's CDR3 is CASSPGQKETQYF. The CDR3 region has the DNA TGTGCCAGCTCACCCGGACAGAAAGAGACCCAGTACTTC.

The chain links TRBV5-4 to TRBJ2-2, with D maybe TRBD2 (7 bases). The CDR3 spans 16 residues. Germline V gene data show CDR1 as SGHNT and CDR2 as YYREEE (reference sequence). Trimming left V 0 bases short and J 4 bases short, with 13 bases between. CDR3 in amino acids: CASSLVGGPPTGELFF. The DNA for the CDR3 is TGTGCCAGCAGCTTGGTCGGGGGGCCCCCCACCGGGGAGCTGTTTTTT. The variable domain in full, with the rest retrieved from reference TRBV5-4 and TRBJ2-2, is ETGVTQSPTHLIKTRGQQVTLRCSSQSGHNTVSWYQQALGQGPQFIFQYYREEENGRGNFPPRFSGLQFPNYSSELNVNALELDDSALYLCASSLVGGPPTGELFFGEGSRLTVL.

This clone came up once. This sequence joins TRBV19 and TRBJ2-7; maybe TRBD2 (7 bases). The CDR3 length is 16 residues. Germline V gene sequence: CDR1 LNHDA, CDR2 SQIVND (reference sequence). Trimming stripped 1 base from V and 0 bases from J, with 13 bases between. The CDR3 DNA follows: TGTGCCAGTAGTATAGCCGGGGGGCCTTTCTCCTACGAGCAGTACTTC. Translated, it gives CASSIAGGPFSYEQYF.

The J gene is TRBJ2-5, the V gene TRBV5-4; 7 bases align to TRBD1. Germline V lookup: CDR1 SGHNT, CDR2 YYREEE (reference sequence). This CDR3 spans 16 amino acids. The V gene end was trimmed by 2 bases and the J gene end by 4 bases; junction bases not matched to a gene: 11. As DNA, the CDR3 is TGTGCCAGCAGCTTACCTCCGACAGGGCGTTCAGAGACCCAGTACTTC. It codes for CASSLPPTGRSETQYF.

This clone was counted once. The chain uses TRBV2 and TRBJ2-7, with 9 nucleotides matching TRBD1. This CDR3 region has 15 residues. V gave up 6 bases and J gave up 2 bases; unmatched junction bases: 8. Germline V gene lookup returns CDR1 SNHLY and CDR2 FYNNEI. Written as DNA, the CDR3 is TGTGCCAGCAGGGGTTTGGACAGGGGAACCTACGAGCAGTACTTC. This sequence encodes CASRGLDRGTYEQYF.

V and J are TRBV11-3 and TRBJ2-1; D remains unclear. The germline V gene encodes CDR1 SGHNT and CDR2 YENEEA. The V gene lost 0 bases and the J gene lost 8 bases, with 8 bases spanning the gap. The CDR3 loop spans 13 amino acids. Here the CDR3 DNA reads TGTGCCAGCAGCTTAGATTATCGGGATGAGCAGTTCTTC. This translates into CASSLDYRDEQFF.

The table lists this clone with a count of one. The V call is TRBV28, the J call TRBJ2-3; 7 bases are shared with TRBD1. Germline V lookup: CDR1 MDHEN, CDR2 SYDVKM. V trimming: 5 bases; J trimming: 5 bases; junction bases outside the gene matches: 31. The CDR3 extends over 22 amino acids. CDR3 in DNA: TGTGCCAGCAGTCCTTCCCTGGGGGCAGGGGGAAATACAGGGGCCATGGTAGATACGCAGTATTTT. It yields the protein CASSPSLGAGGNTGAMVDTQYF. Full variable domain (outside the CDR3, taken from reference TRBV28 and TRBJ2-3): DVKVTQSSRYLVKRTGEKVFLECVQDMDHENMFWYRQDPGLGLRLIYFSYDVKMKEKGDIPEGYSVSREKKERFSLILESASTNQTSMYLCASSPSLGAGGNTGAMVDTQYFGPGTRLTVL.

The CDR3 bases are TGCGCCAGCAGCCCGGTACGACCCGGGCGGGATACCGGGGAGCTGTTTTTT. It is translated as CASSPVRPGRDTGELFF. This rearrangement joins TRBV5-1 to TRBJ2-2; D possibly corresponds to TRBD2 (6 bases). Per germline, CDR1 SGHRS and CDR2 YFSETQ. V shed 4 bases and J shed 5 bases, with 21 bases lying between them. This CDR3 is 17 amino acids long. Supplemented by reference TRBV5-1 and TRBJ2-2, the full variable domain reads KAGVTQTPRYLIKTRGQQVTLSCSPISGHRSVSWYQQTPGQGLQFLFEYFSETQRNKGNFPGRFSGRQFSNSRSEMNVSTLELGDSALYLCASSPVRPGRDTGELFFGEGSRLTVL.

The chain combines TRBV9 with TRBJ2-7; 7 positions agree with TRBD2. The V gene's germline CDR1 is SGDLS and CDR2 YYNGEE. The length of the CDR3 is 14 residues. The V gene end was trimmed by 4 bases and the J gene end by 2 bases; junction bases not matched to a gene: 6. The CDR3 loop is CASSSQAGPYEQYF. The CDR3 bases are TGTGCCAGCAGCTCCCAAGCGGGGCCCTACGAGCAGTACTTC.